One sample yielded the 19 T cell receptor beta chains listed below, sequenced in a study of blood T cell repertoires in COVID-19. Repertoires were generated with immunoSEQ multiplex PCR, while TCRdb's copy carries only in-frame clones and drops some. This sample has some 200,000 clones; 70% to 80% occur once, and the top ten carry around 8.9%. The sequenced material came from peripheral blood. All receptors derive from a woman between 50 and 59 years old with active or convalescent COVID-19.

The chain has TRBV13 and TRBJ2-2, with a possible D match to TRBD2 (5 bases). The CDR3 spans 17 residues. The germline V gene has CDR1 PRHDT and CDR2 FYEKMQ (reference sequence). The ends were cut back, 4 bases at V and 2 bases at J, with 17 bases in the middle. CDR3 nucleotides: TGTGCCAGCAGCTCTCTCCCTATTGCGGGCAACACCGGGGAGCTGTTTTTT. Its translation is CASSSLPIAGNTGELFF. The variable domain in full, with the rest retrieved from reference TRBV13 and TRBJ2-2, is AAGVIQSPRHLIKEKRETATLKCYPIPRHDTVYWYQQGPGQDPQFLISFYEKMQSDKGSIPDRFSAQQFSDYHSELNMSSLELGDSALYFCASSSLPIAGNTGELFFGEGSRLTVL.

This chain links TRBV19 with TRBJ1-1; 8 bases fit TRBD1. Trimming removed 4 bases from V and 6 bases from J; junction bases left unmatched: 7. The V gene's germline CDR1 is LNHDA and CDR2 SQIVND (reference sequence). The CDR3 is 14 residues long. DNA of the CDR3: TGTGCCAGTAGTAGGACAGGGTCTATGCCTGAAGCTTTCTTT. Residues: CASSRTGSMPEAFF.

V is TRBV4-2 and J is TRBJ1-2; D gene uncertain. CDR3 length: 13 amino acids. CDR1 and CDR2 (germline): LGHNA, YNFKEQ. V was cut by 3 bases and J by 4 bases, with 9 bases left in between. The CDR3 DNA follows: TGTGCCAGCAGCCAGGATGGGAGCTATGGCTACACCTTC. This translates into CASSQDGSYGYTF.

V and J are TRBV9 and TRBJ2-7; 9 bases agree with TRBD2. This CDR3 region has 14 residues. The V gene end was trimmed by 2 bases and the J gene end by 2 bases; junction bases not matched to a gene: 2. Germline lookup yields CDR1 SGDLS and CDR2 YYNGEE. This chain's CDR3 is CASSVERGAYEQYF. CDR3 coding DNA: TGTGCCAGCAGCGTTGAGCGGGGGGCCTACGAGCAGTACTTC.

This chain links TRBV2 with TRBJ2-7; 15 nucleotides match TRBD2. The CDR3 runs 16 residues. Germline values: CDR1 SNHLY, CDR2 FYNNEI. The junction had 11 bases not matched to a gene; V was cut back by 5 bases and J by 9 bases. The CDR3 bases are TGTGCCAGCAGTCCGGGACTAGCGGGAGGTCGCTCTGGGCAGTACTTC. Its translation: CASSPGLAGGRSGQYF.

The V call is TRBV28, the J call TRBJ1-2; D gene uncertain. V was clipped by 5 bases and J by 14 bases, with 33 bases between them. CDR1 MDHEN and CDR2 SYDVKM come from the germline V gene. This CDR3 comprises 17 residues. CDR3 sequence (DNA): TGTGCCAGCAGTACGACCGCGGGAGACGGATCTACTATTTGGAGGACCTTC. Its protein is CASSTTAGDGSTIWRTF.

The genes are TRBV30 and TRBJ2-1, with D possibly TRBD2 on 7 matching bases. This CDR3 comprises 13 residues. Germline CDR1 GTSNPN, CDR2 SVGIG (reference sequence). V was pared by 3 bases and J by 7 bases, with 13 bases between. The CDR3 loop reads CAWREGGWNEQFF. Here the CDR3 DNA reads TGTGCCTGGAGGGAGGGGGGGTGGAATGAGCAGTTCTTC.

Only one count was recorded for this clone. V gene TRBV6-2 or TRBV6-3 combines with J gene TRBJ2-4, with 7 nucleotides matching TRBD1. Trimming at V came to 6 bases and at J to 6 bases, leaving 8 bases not matched to a gene. The CDR3 totals 14 residues. Germline values: CDR1 MNHEY, CDR2 SVGEGT. DNA for the CDR3: TGTGCCAGCAGCGCCGACAGGGTGGGAAACATTCAGTACTTC. Its translation is CASSADRVGNIQYF.

A few counts support this clone. J is TRBJ1-5 and V is TRBV30, with a weak D call TRBD1 (6 bases). The germline CDR1 and CDR2 sequences are GTSNPN and SVGIG (reference sequence). CDR3 size: 13 residues. V dropped 2 bases and J dropped 7 bases, with 12 bases sitting between them. This chain's CDR3 is CAWSFRGKQPQHF. CDR3 DNA: TGTGCCTGGAGTTTCAGGGGTAAACAGCCCCAGCATTTT. Full variable domain (missing parts from reference TRBV30 and TRBJ1-5): SQTIHQWPATLVQPVGSPLSLECTVEGTSNPNLYWYRQAAGRGLQLLFYSVGIGQISSEVPQNLSASRPQDRQFILSSKKLLLSDSGFYLCAWSFRGKQPQHFGDGTRLSIL.

The chain is built from TRBV9 and TRBJ1-6; D is possibly TRBD1 (5 bases). Germline V gene lookup returns CDR1 SGDLS and CDR2 YYNGEE. Trimming removed 4 bases from V and 9 bases from J, with 20 bases in between. CDR3 length: 16 amino acids. The CDR3: CASSPGGEGTGSPLHF. DNA of the CDR3: TGTGCCAGCAGCCCCGGGGGGGAAGGAACAGGTTCACCCCTCCACTTT.

This rearrangement joins TRBV21-1 to TRBJ1-2. TRBV21-1 is termed a pseudogene. This CDR3 comprises 15 residues. The CDR3 region has the DNA TGTGCCAGCAGCACACAATACGGGAGTAACTATGGCTACACCTTC. It is translated as CASSTQYGSNYGYTF.

J is TRBJ1-2 and V is TRBV4-3, with TRBD1 matching 7 bases. V was clipped by 2 bases and J by 3 bases; unmatched bases: 3. From germline, CDR1 is LGHNA and CDR2 YSLEER. This CDR3 spans 14 amino acids. The CDR3 protein is CASSQLTGDYGYTF. The CDR3, as DNA: TGCGCCAGCAGCCAACTCACAGGGGACTATGGCTACACCTTC.

In its sample, this clone was seen once. In DNA form, the CDR3 reads TGTGCCTGGAGCTTGGGTGGGAGCTCCTATAATTCACCCCTCCACTTT. It yields the protein CAWSLGGSSYNSPLHF. The rearrangement links TRBV30 to TRBJ1-6; unclear D gene. This CDR3 is 16 amino acids long. CDR1 GTSNPN and CDR2 SVGIG come from the germline V gene (reference sequence). Trimming stripped 3 bases from V and 0 bases from J, with 12 bases between. Using reference TRBV30 and TRBJ1-6 for the parts outside the CDR3, the full variable domain is SQTIHQWPATLVQPVGSPLSLECTVEGTSNPNLYWYRQAAGRGLQLLFYSVGIGQISSEVPQNLSASRPQDRQFILSSKKLLLSDSGFYLCAWSLGGSSYNSPLHFGNGTRLTVT.

Here the CDR3 DNA reads TGTGCCAGCCTGGGACAGGGTGACAATGAGCAGTTCTTC. Amino acids: CASLGQGDNEQFF. The genes are TRBV28 and TRBJ2-1; TRBD1 agrees at 9 bases. J gave up 5 bases and V 8 bases, and 4 bases lay outside the gene matches. The CDR3 extends over 13 amino acids. Germline loops: CDR1 MDHEN, CDR2 SYDVKM.

V is TRBV23-1 and J is TRBJ1-2; tentative D call: TRBD1 (6 bases). TRBV23-1 is marked as an open reading frame, function uncertain. Trimming left V 8 bases short and J 2 bases short, with 15 bases between. CDR3 length: 14 residues. The CDR3 loop reads CASERRTGNYGYTF. The CDR3 DNA is TGCGCCAGCGAAAGACGCACAGGGAACTATGGCTACACCTTC.

This sequence joins TRBV7-9 and TRBJ2-3; 8 bases line up with TRBD2. Per the germline V gene, CDR1 is SEHNR and CDR2 is FQNEAQ (reference sequence). This CDR3 is 14 amino acids long. The V segment lost 3 bases and the J segment 3 bases; nucleotides outside the gene matches: 2. Here the CDR3 reads CASSLGTRTDTQYF. CDR3 sequence (DNA): TGTGCCAGCAGCTTGGGGACTAGAACAGATACGCAGTATTTT.

The V and J genes are TRBV6-1 and TRBJ1-5; 10 bases line up with TRBD1. With V trimmed by 6 bases and J by 6 bases, 5 bases remained unmatched. Germline V lookup: CDR1 MNHNS, CDR2 SASEGT. The CDR3 loop spans 14 amino acids. CDR3 nucleotide sequence: TGTGCCAGCAGCCCAGGGACAGGGGTTCAGCCCCAGCATTTT. Protein: CASSPGTGVQPQHF.

This clone showed up just a few times. V is TRBV2 and J is TRBJ1-1; 10 bases align to TRBD1. There are 15 residues in the CDR3. V lost 5 bases to trimming and J lost 1 base; unmatched junction nucleotides: 4. Per the germline V gene, CDR1 is SNHLY and CDR2 is FYNNEI. CDR3 bases: TGTGCCAGCAGTTGGGACAGGGGAGAGAACACTGAAGCTTTCTTT. As protein: CASSWDRGENTEAFF.

This sequence joins TRBV29-1 and TRBJ1-2; 9 bases line up with TRBD1. This CDR3 region has 11 residues. V lost 7 bases and J lost 8; bases outside the gene matches: 5. Germline V lookup: CDR1 SQVTM, CDR2 ANQGSEA. Here the CDR3 reads CSARTGVGYTF. CDR3 bases: TGCAGCGCTAGGACAGGGGTCGGCTACACCTTC.